This T cell receptor beta chain was observed in a study of cytomegalovirus exposure and HLA in healthy donors. Researchers ran the PCR with 60 Vbeta and 13 Jbeta primers. Method: immunoSEQ multiplex PCR; TCRdb's copy keeps in-frame clones and lacks some. The sample carries roughly 100,000 clones, 78% recorded once. CDR1 is SGDLS and CDR2 is YYNGEE in the germline V gene. After removal of 4 bases from V and 2 bases from J, the junction contained 4 bases not matched to a gene. The CDR3 is 15 residues long. Concerning this clone: Its antigen is not identified.

Broader study findings: Common viral pathogens seemed to be connected with several of the most significant clusters, according to a later analysis. In a later analysis, V- and J-gene trimming of beta chains associated with a DCLRE1C missense variant, replicated independently. Accurate predictions that matched the HLA-A and HLA-B alleles of most subjects were reportedly made from TCR beta sequences.

Sequences were obtained from PBMCs. The source is a man aged 30 to 45 in good health and CMV-seronegative. This chain links TRBV9 with TRBJ2-1; 9 nucleotides agree with TRBD2. Here the CDR3 reads CASSTSGRPYNEQFF. CDR3 coding DNA: TGTGCCAGCAGCACCAGCGGGAGGCCCTACAATGAGCAGTTCTTC.